The entry that follows covers one T cell receptor beta chain sequence. The antigen remains unidentified. The entry originates in a study of breast tumors, draining lymph nodes, adjacent tissues. Notes on the study in general: Compared with lymph nodes, tumors were less diverse; compared with nontumor tissue, more. Tumor T cell lymph node origin was a supported hypothesis, not proven. The data were judged consistent with most tumor T cells coming from lymph node and expanding in tumor. Compared with basal-like, luminal-like tumors shared significantly more repertoire with nontumor tissue.

TCRdb used MiXCR to reprocess the multiplex PCR reads, holding one entry per CDR3 protein. This sample carries about 22,000 distinct CDR3 sequences, around two thirds of them seen once, and the ten largest clones take about a fifth. The trim removed 6 bases at V and 6 bases at J, leaving 7 bases unmatched. This CDR3 region has 14 residues. CDR1 SNHLY and CDR2 FYNNEI come from the germline V gene. The sequencing sample was made of tumor-adjacent breast tissue. This sequence originates from a female donor with breast cancer. Some clones in this sample may be carry-over from other donors' samples. The gene calls are TRBV2 and TRBJ2-2, with 7 bases aligning to TRBD2. As DNA, the CDR3 is TGTGCCAGCAGCTATTACACTAGCGCCGGGGAGCTGTTTTTT. This sequence encodes CASSYYTSAGELFF.